Following are 24 T cell receptor beta chains from one sample sequenced in a study of cytomegalovirus exposure and HLA in healthy donors. PCR amplification relied on 60 Vbeta primers (plus 13 Jbeta primers). Here immunoSEQ multiplex PCR was the method, and the copy in TCRdb shows in-frame clones only, minus some. Of 130,000 to 150,000 clones in the sample, over 65% were seen once. Sequenced material: PBMCs. All receptors derive from a female donor in good health and CMV-seronegative.

The chain uses TRBV28 and TRBJ1-2, with 7 bases matching TRBD1. This CDR3 has 14 residues. V shed 7 bases, J shed 11 bases, and the junction held 16 bases outside the gene matches. Germline CDR1 MDHEN, CDR2 SYDVKM. The CDR3 coding sequence is TGTGCCAGCATGGAGGGCACGACAGGGATAGGGTACACCTTC. This codes for CASMEGTTGIGYTF.

The chain joins TRBV27 to TRBJ2-7, with D possibly matching TRBD1 (6 bases). V lost 5 bases to trimming and J lost 5 bases, with 19 bases between them. Germline lookup yields CDR1 MNHEY and CDR2 SMNVEV (reference sequence). CDR3 size: 15 residues. The DNA for the CDR3 is TGTGCCAGCAGTCCCCTCCCAGGGGAGTCCCACGAGCAGTACTTC. This translates into CASSPLPGESHEQYF.

The chain links TRBV9 to TRBJ2-3, with a weak D call TRBD2 (6 bases). The V end was cut by 3 bases, the J end by 5 bases, with 16 bases between. Germline V gene sequence: CDR1 SGDLS, CDR2 YYNGEE. The CDR3 consists of 15 residues. The chain's CDR3 is CASSGAGQMIDTQYF. The CDR3 nucleotides read TGTGCCAGCAGCGGAGCGGGTCAAATGATAGATACGCAGTATTTT.

This clone has a single count. The sample has other DNA sequences that encode this CDR3 too. V usage is TRBV30 and J usage is TRBJ2-7; 9 bases agree with TRBD1. CDR1 is GTSNPN and CDR2 is SVGIG in the germline V gene (reference sequence). The CDR3 is made up of 14 amino acids. V shed 0 bases and J 4 bases; nucleotides not matched to a gene: 4. This CDR3 is CAWSVGTGRYEQYF. For the CDR3, the DNA is TGTGCCTGGAGTGTTGGGACAGGGCGGTACGAGCAGTACTTC. Based on the CDR3 plus reference TRBV30 and TRBJ2-7, the full variable domain is SQTIHQWPATLVQPVGSPLSLECTVEGTSNPNLYWYRQAAGRGLQLLFYSVGIGQISSEVPQNLSASRPQDRQFILSSKKLLLSDSGFYLCAWSVGTGRYEQYFGPGTRLTVT.

This clone was recorded once. The genes are TRBV28 and TRBJ2-1; 8 bases map to TRBD2. The CDR3 is made up of 15 amino acids. Trimming cost V 3 bases and J 5 bases; bases outside gene matches: 6. CDR1 is MDHEN and CDR2 is SYDVKM in the germline V gene. The CDR3 here is CASSLVAGGHNEQFF. Here the CDR3 DNA reads TGTGCCAGCAGTTTGGTGGCGGGAGGCCACAATGAGCAGTTCTTC.

The V and J genes are TRBV27 and TRBJ2-3, with TRBD2 matching over 13 bases. The length of the CDR3 is 16 residues. Germline V gives CDR1 MNHEY, CDR2 SMNVEV (reference sequence). V lost 6 bases, J lost 5 bases, and 8 bases stayed unmatched. The CDR3 DNA reads as TGTGCCAGCAGCCCGGGACTAGCGGGACCCCGAGATACGCAGTATTTT. This sequence encodes CASSPGLAGPRDTQYF.

V gene TRBV4-1 combines with J gene TRBJ2-1, with 7 nucleotides matching TRBD2. CDR3 length: 17 residues. CDR1 is MGHRA, CDR2 YSYEKL, per germline. After removal of 1 base from V and 12 bases from J, the junction contained 18 bases not matched to a gene. The DNA for the CDR3 is TGCGCCAGCAGCCAAGGATGGACGGGAGGCCAAACAATGACGCAGTTCTTC. It codes for CASSQGWTGGQTMTQFF.

The chain has TRBV28 and TRBJ1-1; 7 bases match TRBD1. The V segment lost 5 bases and the J segment 10 bases; nucleotides outside the gene matches: 13. Germline-derived CDR1 and CDR2 are MDHEN and SYDVKM. The CDR3 is 14 amino acids. The CDR3 DNA reads TGTGCCAGCAGTGTGGGACAGATCCTGGTTGGAGCTTTCTTT. As protein: CASSVGQILVGAFF. Combining the CDR3 with reference TRBV28 and TRBJ1-1 gives the whole variable domain DVKVTQSSRYLVKRTGEKVFLECVQDMDHENMFWYRQDPGLGLRLIYFSYDVKMKEKGDIPEGYSVSREKKERFSLILESASTNQTSMYLCASSVGQILVGAFFGQGTRLTVV.

This clone was observed a few times. The chain links TRBV14 to TRBJ1-6; 10 bases fit TRBD1. The CDR3 contains 15 residues. In germline, CDR1 is SGHDN, CDR2 FVKESK. J gave up 6 bases and V 4 bases, and 3 bases lay outside the gene matches. CDR3 sequence reads: CASSRRTGGNSPLHF. In nucleotides, the CDR3 is TGTGCCAGCAGCCGACGGACAGGGGGTAATTCACCCCTCCACTTT.

The chain combines TRBV19 with TRBJ1-5, with TRBD1 identical over 8 bases. V gave up 9 bases and J gave up 6 bases; unmatched junction bases: 13. This CDR3 region has 15 residues. Germline values: CDR1 LNHDA, CDR2 SQIVND (reference sequence). In nucleotides, the CDR3 is TGTGCCAGCCGCAGACAGGGGAGAGAAGGTCAGCCCCAGCATTTT. Translating it yields CASRRQGREGQPQHF.

This rearrangement joins TRBV30 to TRBJ1-1; D may be TRBD1 (6 bases). V was trimmed by 4 bases and J by 6 bases, leaving 9 bases between them. The V gene's germline CDR1 is GTSNPN and CDR2 SVGIG (reference sequence). This CDR3 has 11 residues. For the CDR3, the DNA is TGTGCCTGGAATCACAGGGCTGAAGCTTTCTTT. This translates into CAWNHRAEAFF.

This sequence joins TRBV20-1 and TRBJ1-5; D remains ambiguous. V lost 4 bases, J lost 9 bases, and 7 bases lay in between. This CDR3 has 10 amino acids. The germline gives CDR1 DFQATT, CDR2 SNEGSKA (reference sequence). The CDR3 DNA reads TGCAGTGCTACCGAGGGGCCCCAGCATTTT. Encoded protein: CSATEGPQHF.

The chain carries TRBV5-6 and TRBJ2-6; perhaps TRBD1 as D (5 bases). The CDR3 consists of 18 residues. Germline V lookup: CDR1 SGHDT, CDR2 YYEEEE. Trimming cost V 1 base and J 0 bases, with 14 bases left between them. CDR3 nucleotides: TGTGCCAGCAGCTTGTTAAGGGGTCCCTCCTCTGGGGCCAACGTCCTGACTTTC. It encodes CASSLLRGPSSGANVLTF.

The V call is TRBV27, the J call TRBJ2-1, with 7 bases lining up with TRBD2. The germline V gene has CDR1 MNHEY and CDR2 SMNVEV (reference sequence). CDR3 length equals 11 residues. The junction had 4 bases not matched to a gene; V was cut back by 8 bases and J by 9 bases. The CDR3 bases are TGTGCCAGCGGGCGGGGGAGTGAGCAGTTCTTC. Translated: CASGRGSEQFF.

V usage is TRBV5-1 and J usage is TRBJ2-7; 8 nucleotides agree with TRBD2. CDR3 size: 13 residues. J was trimmed by 13 bases and V by 4 bases; bases with no gene match: 13. Germline V gene sequence: CDR1 SGHRS, CDR2 YFSETQ. CDR3 amino acids: CASSPASGGVPYF. The CDR3 DNA is TGCGCCAGCAGCCCGGCCAGCGGGGGAGTTCCTTACTTC.

This chain joins TRBV5-6 and TRBJ1-2, with TRBD1 identical over 9 bases. V was pared by 4 bases and J by 3 bases, with 10 bases of the junction left unmatched. The CDR3 contains 16 residues. CDR1 and CDR2 (germline): SGHDT, YYEEEE. The CDR3 loop reads CASSPSGTGTYYGYTF. The CDR3 DNA reads as TGTGCCAGCAGCCCCTCCGGGACAGGGACTTACTATGGCTACACCTTC.

The chain uses TRBV19 and TRBJ1-1; D perhaps matches TRBD1 (5 bases). V gave up 5 bases and J gave up 6 bases, with 10 bases separating them. The CDR3 runs to 12 residues. CDR1 is LNHDA and CDR2 is SQIVND in the germline V gene (reference sequence). The DNA of the CDR3 is TGTGCCAGTAGTCCGACGGGGGCTGAAGCTTTCTTT. Protein: CASSPTGAEAFF.

The V and J genes are TRBV5-4 and TRBJ1-5; no reliable D call. Germline V lookup: CDR1 SGHNT, CDR2 YYREEE (reference sequence). The CDR3 length is 15 residues. Trimming shortened V by 2 bases and J by 0 bases, and 9 bases separated the two germline ends. The CDR3 loop reads CASSFLGISNQPQHF. In DNA, the CDR3 is TGTGCCAGCAGCTTTCTCGGGATTAGCAATCAGCCCCAGCATTTT.

The chain couples TRBV2 to TRBJ2-1; no clear D gene. CDR1 and CDR2 from the germline V gene are SNHLY and FYNNEI. Trimming pared 3 bases from V and 2 bases from J, leaving 5 bases between. The length of the CDR3 is 13 residues. The CDR3 protein is CASSDTTYNEQFF. The DNA of the CDR3 is TGTGCCAGCAGTGATACTACCTACAATGAGCAGTTCTTC.

The chain employs TRBV13 and TRBJ2-3, with D perhaps TRBD2 (7 bases). V was clipped by 5 bases and J by 2 bases, with 14 bases between them. There are 15 residues in the CDR3. Germline CDR1 reads PRHDT; CDR2 reads FYEKMQ (reference sequence). CDR3: CASSPRGGDTDTQYF. CDR3 bases: TGTGCCAGCAGCCCTAGGGGGGGGGACACAGATACGCAGTATTTT.

This clone has only one observation. This chain connects TRBV11-2 to TRBJ2-7; TRBD2 is a possible D gene (5 bases). Germline CDR1 SGHAT, CDR2 FQNNGV. This CDR3 is built from 13 residues. V was pared by 2 bases and J by 3 bases, with 8 bases between. The CDR3 is CASSLRGVYEQYF. The CDR3 bases are TGTGCCAGCAGCTTACGGGGAGTCTACGAGCAGTACTTC.

The chain recombines TRBV5-6 with TRBJ1-2; D ambiguous. The germline CDR1 and CDR2 sequences are SGHDT and YYEEEE. Trimming pared 4 bases from V and 4 bases from J, leaving 26 bases between. This CDR3 comprises 18 residues. CDR3 loop: CASSNPLGSGTNLYGYTF. The CDR3 region has the DNA TGTGCCAGCAGCAACCCGCTCGGTTCAGGAACGAATCTCTATGGCTACACCTTC.

The chain joins TRBV5-6 to TRBJ2-5; D uncertain. Germline V gives CDR1 SGHDT, CDR2 YYEEEE. V lost 1 base and J lost 3, with 10 bases in between. The CDR3 is made up of 14 amino acids. The CDR3 coding sequence is TGTGCCAGCAGCTTGTCTGGCAGTAAAGAGACCCAGTACTTC. As protein: CASSLSGSKETQYF.

V is TRBV4-3 and J is TRBJ2-5; D not certain. From germline, CDR1 is LGHNA and CDR2 YSLEER. The CDR3 length is 13 residues. Trimming removed 4 bases at V and 3 bases at J, with 9 bases between. CDR3 bases: TGCGCCAGCAGCCGTGTATTAGAAGAGACCCAGTACTTC. Residues: CASSRVLEETQYF.